Below are 22 T cell receptor beta chains sequenced from a single sample in a study of CD8 T cell repertoires and HIV-1 epitope variants. Some clones are missing from TCRdb's copy, which holds only in-frame ones; the method was immunoSEQ multiplex PCR. This table has tens of thousands of clones, more than 65% appearing once. Sequenced input: uncultured baseline CD8+ T cells from peripheral blood mononuclear cells (PBMCs). All receptors come from a male donor with HIV.

Here the CDR3 reads CASSRDHSGNTIYF. Written as DNA, the CDR3 is TGTGCCAGCAGCCGAGACCACTCTGGAAACACCATATATTTT. This sequence joins TRBV6-1 and TRBJ1-3, with D uncertain. V was trimmed by 6 bases and J by 0 bases, leaving 9 bases between them. The germline V gene encodes CDR1 MNHNS and CDR2 SASEGT. The CDR3 has 14 residues.

The sample holds a few counts of this clone. This chain connects TRBV12-5 to TRBJ2-1, with a weak D call TRBD2 (6 bases). V was clipped by 5 bases and J by 5 bases, with 7 bases between them. The V gene's germline CDR1 is LGHNT and CDR2 FRNRAP. The CDR3 contains 12 residues. The CDR3 DNA reads as TGTGCTAGTGGTGGGGGGAACAATGAGCAGTTCTTC. This translates into CASGGGNNEQFF.

The V call is TRBV6-6, the J call TRBJ1-4; D unclear. Germline V gene data show CDR1 as MNHNY and CDR2 as SVGAGI (reference sequence). There are 11 residues in the CDR3. Trimming pared 5 bases from V and 8 bases from J, leaving 6 bases between. The CDR3 DNA reads TGTGCCAGCAGTCGGGAAGAAAAACTGTTTTTT. This codes for CASSREEKLFF.

The chain has TRBV28 and TRBJ1-2, with D possibly being TRBD1 (6 bases). V dropped 6 bases and J dropped 1 base, with 24 bases sitting between them. CDR1 is MDHEN and CDR2 is SYDVKM in the germline V gene. The CDR3 is 18 residues long. The CDR3 DNA sequence: TGTGCCAGCAGGGGCAACCGGGACAATTCCCTATATAACTATGGCTACACCTTC. Its protein is CASRGNRDNSLYNYGYTF.

In its sample, this clone was seen a few times. Germline and junction disagree at one end, which may indicate a read error. V gene TRBV11-2 combines with J gene TRBJ2-3, with D tentatively TRBD2 (5 bases). The CDR3 consists of 11 residues. CDR1 and CDR2 from the germline V gene are SGHAT and FQNNGV. CDR3 amino acids: CASTLEGTQYF. CDR3 nucleotide sequence: TGTGCCAGCACCTTAGAGGGTACGCAGTATTTT.

The chain carries TRBV6-6 and TRBJ1-5; D is unresolved. The V and J ends lost 11 bases and 4 bases respectively, with 18 bases between them. The CDR3 has 14 residues. Germline CDR1 reads MNHNY; CDR2 reads SVGAGI (reference sequence). The CDR3: CASALPGSNQPQHF. The CDR3 nucleotides are TGTGCCTCAGCCCTACCGGGGAGTAATCAGCCCCAGCATTTT.

This clone came up once. This chain links TRBV6-5 with TRBJ2-7; 7 bases fit TRBD1. The CDR3 covers 16 residues. Germline V gene data show CDR1 as MNHEY and CDR2 as SVGAGI. V was pared by 4 bases and J by 3 bases, with 12 bases of the junction left unmatched. This CDR3 reads CASSFEEPGQSYEQYF. In DNA form, the CDR3 reads TGTGCCAGCAGTTTCGAGGAGCCGGGACAGAGCTACGAGCAGTACTTC.

DNA of the CDR3: TGCGCCAGCAGCTTGGGAGTTAGGGGGTACAATGAGCAGTTCTTC. This codes for CASSLGVRGYNEQFF. This sequence joins TRBV5-1 and TRBJ2-1; D possibly corresponds to TRBD1 (6 bases). CDR3 length equals 15 residues. CDR1 is SGHRS, CDR2 YFSETQ, per germline. With 0 bases removed from V and 4 bases from J, the gap between germline ends came to 11 bases.

This clone was detected a few times. The rearrangement uses TRBV7-2 and TRBJ2-5, with a tentative D call TRBD1 (5 bases). V was trimmed by 2 bases and J by 1 base, leaving 14 bases between them. CDR1 SGHTA and CDR2 FQGNSA come from the germline V gene. The CDR3 is made up of 16 amino acids. CDR3 loop: CASSLNQGAAQETQYF. The CDR3 DNA reads as TGTGCCAGCAGCTTAAATCAAGGGGCAGCCCAAGAGACCCAGTACTTC.

V and J are TRBV5-8 and TRBJ2-5; D gene unclear. The CDR3 has 13 residues. The V gene's germline CDR1 is SGHTS and CDR2 YDEGEE. The germline V and J ends were trimmed by 7 bases and 0 bases, with 10 bases remaining between them. This CDR3 reads CASGDPYQETQYF. The CDR3 DNA sequence: TGTGCCAGCGGCGACCCGTACCAAGAGACCCAGTACTTC.

This clone was seen many times. The chain links TRBV7-2 to TRBJ1-6, with 9 bases identical to TRBD1. This CDR3 has 15 residues. Losses at the gene ends were 0 bases for V and 10 bases for J; bases not matched to a gene: 4. Germline V CDR1 and CDR2: SGHTA, FQGNSA. DNA of the CDR3: TGTGCCAGCAGCTTAGCGGGGACAGGGAACTCACCCCTCCACTTT. Protein sequence: CASSLAGTGNSPLHF.

The J gene is TRBJ1-3, the V gene TRBV6-5; TRBD1 aligns across 8 bases. Looked up from germline, CDR1 is MNHEY and CDR2 is SVGAGI. This CDR3 contains 15 residues. The V and J ends lost 6 bases and 0 bases, in that order; junction bases with no gene match: 4. The CDR3 nucleotides read TGTGCCAGCAGCATAGGGACAGGCTCTGGAAACACCATATATTTT. Translating gives CASSIGTGSGNTIYF.

The genes are TRBV19 and TRBJ2-3; 8 bases agree with TRBD1. V dropped 1 base and J dropped 4; count of bases not matched to a gene: 1. From germline, CDR1 is LNHDA and CDR2 SQIVND (reference sequence). The CDR3 has 14 amino acids. The CDR3 DNA reads as TGTGCCAGTAGTATAGCGGACAGGGCAGATACGCAGTATTTT. Amino acid sequence: CASSIADRADTQYF.

The chain combines TRBV7-2 with TRBJ1-1; 8 nucleotides align to TRBD1. V trimming: 5 bases; J trimming: 5 bases; junction bases outside the gene matches: 10. The CDR3 is 15 amino acids. CDR1 SGHTA and CDR2 FQGNSA come from the germline V gene. The CDR3: CASSLRQGAETEAFF. The CDR3 bases are TGTGCCAGCAGCCTCCGGCAGGGGGCTGAGACTGAAGCTTTCTTT.

J is TRBJ2-7 and V is TRBV5-4, with 11 bases aligning to TRBD1. The CDR3 runs 18 residues. Germline assignment: CDR1 SGHNT and CDR2 YYREEE (reference sequence). Trimming at V came to 5 bases and at J to 0 bases, leaving 13 bases not matched to a gene. CDR3 amino acids: CASRQYGQGATLSYEQYF. The DNA for the CDR3 is TGTGCCAGCAGACAATACGGACAGGGGGCTACCCTCTCCTACGAGCAGTACTTC.

This sequence joins TRBV5-5 and TRBJ2-5, with 8 bases identical to TRBD1. V trimming: 4 bases; J trimming: 2 bases; junction bases outside the gene matches: 4. This CDR3 region has 14 residues. Germline V gives CDR1 SGHKS, CDR2 YYEKEE (reference sequence). The CDR3 protein is CASSGQGTQETQYF. CDR3 in DNA: TGTGCCAGCAGCGGACAGGGTACACAAGAGACCCAGTACTTC.

The genes are TRBV7-2 and TRBJ1-2; D ambiguous. Germline assignment: CDR1 SGHTA and CDR2 FQGNSA. CDR3 length: 15 residues. Trimming shortened V by 5 bases and J by 4 bases, and 17 bases separated the two germline ends. CDR3: CASSPVGSMFYGYTF. CDR3 in DNA: TGTGCCAGCAGCCCAGTCGGGTCGATGTTCTATGGCTACACCTTC.

This chain connects TRBV7-6 to TRBJ1-5; D uncertain. V was trimmed by 1 base and J by 3 bases, leaving 10 bases between them. This CDR3 has 15 amino acids. The V gene's germline CDR1 is SGHVS and CDR2 FNYEAQ. For the CDR3, the DNA is TGTGCCAGCAGCTTAGACAATGGTGACAATCAGCCCCAGCATTTT. Its protein is CASSLDNGDNQPQHF.

The chain joins TRBV30 to TRBJ1-5; 8 positions agree with TRBD1. The V segment lost 2 bases and the J segment 2 bases; nucleotides outside the gene matches: 11. CDR3 length equals 17 residues. Germline V lookup: CDR1 GTSNPN, CDR2 SVGIG (reference sequence). As DNA, the CDR3 is TGTGCCTGGAGTCTCGGACAGGGCCATAGTGGCAATCAGCCCCAGCATTTT. Its protein product is CAWSLGQGHSGNQPQHF.

V gene TRBV28 combines with J gene TRBJ1-5; no firm D call. Germline-derived CDR1 and CDR2 are MDHEN and SYDVKM. Trimming stripped 2 bases from V and 5 bases from J, with 16 bases between. The CDR3 length is 16 residues. The chain's CDR3 is CASSLNSRRRYQPQHF. Written as DNA, the CDR3 is TGTGCCAGCAGTTTAAATAGTAGAAGACGCTATCAGCCCCAGCATTTT. Using reference TRBV28 and TRBJ1-5 for the parts outside the CDR3, the full variable domain is DVKVTQSSRYLVKRTGEKVFLECVQDMDHENMFWYRQDPGLGLRLIYFSYDVKMKEKGDIPEGYSVSREKKERFSLILESASTNQTSMYLCASSLNSRRRYQPQHFGDGTRLSIL.

The chain employs TRBV28 and TRBJ2-2; D may be TRBD1 (5 bases). CDR1 is MDHEN and CDR2 is SYDVKM in the germline V gene. V was pared by 6 bases and J by 5 bases, with 16 bases between. The CDR3 runs to 15 residues. As DNA, the CDR3 is TGTGCCAGCAGAGTTTACCGCAGGGATACCGGGGAGCTGTTTTTT. It translates to CASRVYRRDTGELFF.

This sequence joins TRBV5-1 and TRBJ1-2; a weak D match, TRBD1 (5 bases). V dropped 3 bases and J dropped 4 bases, with 13 bases sitting between them. The germline gives CDR1 SGHRS, CDR2 YFSETQ. The CDR3 is 14 amino acids. The CDR3 sequence is CASSSGPLGYGYTF. The CDR3 DNA reads as TGCGCCAGCAGCTCAGGGCCGCTTGGCTATGGCTACACCTTC.